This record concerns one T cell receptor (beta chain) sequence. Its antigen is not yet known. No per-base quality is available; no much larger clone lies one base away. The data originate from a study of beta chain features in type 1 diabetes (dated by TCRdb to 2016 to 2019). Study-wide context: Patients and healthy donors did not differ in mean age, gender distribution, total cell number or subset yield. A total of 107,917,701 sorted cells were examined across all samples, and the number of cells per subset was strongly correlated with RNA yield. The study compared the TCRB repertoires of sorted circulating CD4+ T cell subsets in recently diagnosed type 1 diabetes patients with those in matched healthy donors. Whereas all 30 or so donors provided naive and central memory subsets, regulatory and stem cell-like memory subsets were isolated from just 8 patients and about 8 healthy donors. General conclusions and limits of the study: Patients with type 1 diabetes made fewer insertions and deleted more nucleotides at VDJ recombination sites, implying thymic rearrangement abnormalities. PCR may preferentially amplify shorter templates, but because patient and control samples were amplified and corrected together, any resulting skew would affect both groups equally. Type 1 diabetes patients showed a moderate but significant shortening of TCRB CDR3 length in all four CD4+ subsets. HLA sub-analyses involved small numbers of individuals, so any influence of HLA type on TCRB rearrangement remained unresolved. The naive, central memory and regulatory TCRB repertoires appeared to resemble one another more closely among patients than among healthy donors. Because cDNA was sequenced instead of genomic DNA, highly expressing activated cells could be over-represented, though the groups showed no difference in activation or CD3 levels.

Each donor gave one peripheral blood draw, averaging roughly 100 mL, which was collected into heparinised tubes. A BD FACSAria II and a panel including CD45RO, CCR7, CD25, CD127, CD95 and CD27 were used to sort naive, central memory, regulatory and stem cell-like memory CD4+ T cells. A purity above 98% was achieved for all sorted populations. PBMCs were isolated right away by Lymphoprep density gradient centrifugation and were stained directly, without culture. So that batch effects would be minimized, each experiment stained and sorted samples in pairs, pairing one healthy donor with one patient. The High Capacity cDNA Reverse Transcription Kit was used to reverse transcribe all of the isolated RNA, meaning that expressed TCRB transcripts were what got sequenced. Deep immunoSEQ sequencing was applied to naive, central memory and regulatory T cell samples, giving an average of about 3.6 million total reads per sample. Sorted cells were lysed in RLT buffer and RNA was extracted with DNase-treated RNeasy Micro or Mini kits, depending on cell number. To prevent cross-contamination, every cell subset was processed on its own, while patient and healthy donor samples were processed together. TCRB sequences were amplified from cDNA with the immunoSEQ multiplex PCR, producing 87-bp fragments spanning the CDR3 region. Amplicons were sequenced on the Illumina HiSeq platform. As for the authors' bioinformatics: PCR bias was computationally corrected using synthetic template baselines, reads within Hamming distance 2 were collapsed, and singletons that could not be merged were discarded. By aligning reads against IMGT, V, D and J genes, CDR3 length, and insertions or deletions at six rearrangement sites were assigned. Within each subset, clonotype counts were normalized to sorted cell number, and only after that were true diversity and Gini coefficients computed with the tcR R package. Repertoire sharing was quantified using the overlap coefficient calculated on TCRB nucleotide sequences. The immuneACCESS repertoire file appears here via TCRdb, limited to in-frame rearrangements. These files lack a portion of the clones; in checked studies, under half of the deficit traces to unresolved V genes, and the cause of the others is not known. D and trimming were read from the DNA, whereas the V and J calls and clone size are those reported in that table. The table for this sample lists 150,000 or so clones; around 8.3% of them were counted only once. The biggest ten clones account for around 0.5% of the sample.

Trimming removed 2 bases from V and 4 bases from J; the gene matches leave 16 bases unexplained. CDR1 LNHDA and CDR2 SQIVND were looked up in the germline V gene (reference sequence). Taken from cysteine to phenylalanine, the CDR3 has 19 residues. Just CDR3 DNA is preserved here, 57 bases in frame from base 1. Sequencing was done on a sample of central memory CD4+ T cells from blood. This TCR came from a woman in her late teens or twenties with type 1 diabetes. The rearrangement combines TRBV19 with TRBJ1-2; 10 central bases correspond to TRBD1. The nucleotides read TGTGCCAGTAGTATACCCTTGGCGGGGACAGGGGCGCAAGGCTATGGCTACACCTTC. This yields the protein CASSIPLAGTGAQGYGYTF.